This T cell receptor (beta chain) comes out of a study of T cells in women clearing cervical HPV infection. Comment on this clone: Read sequence stops 3 residues before the CDR3 end, and the germline J gene provides the missing end.

Here immunoSEQ multiplex PCR was the method, and the copy in TCRdb shows in-frame clones only, minus some. The ten top clones account for roughly 17%, within a sample of about 28,000 clones. The germline gives CDR1 SGHTA, CDR2 FQGNSA. This CDR3 region has 15 residues. This receptor was identified in a woman aged 18 to 69 with a cervical HPV16 infection that either progressed to CIN3+ or cleared (not recorded which). The V and J genes are TRBV7-2 and TRBJ2-4; TRBD1 is a possible D gene (7 bases). Sequencing was performed on blood buffy coat. This CDR3 is CASSPSAGNRGGQYF. The sequenced part of the CDR3 DNA is TGTGCCAGCAGCCCCTCAGCAGGGAACAGGGGAGGT.